The rows below give T cell receptor beta chains drawn from one sample of a study of early T cells in non-severe SARS-CoV-2 infection. Using its own MiXCR run on the 5' RACE reads, TCRdb lists one record per CDR3 protein. The sample holds some 87,000 distinct CDR3 sequences; roughly 13% are singletons and the top ten take about 1.1%. The specimen sequenced was whole blood. The receptors originated from an adult who was a healthcare worker with PCR-confirmed SARS-CoV-2 infection or an uninfected control (not recorded which). The CDR3 runs from the conserved cysteine through the conserved F or W. A D gene is named only where the DNA matches it firmly. Rows give clone size only sometimes, using once, few, many, or a class for an expanded clone.

TRBJ2-5,.,few,TRBV28,TGTGCCAGCAGTTTATCGGGTCAAGAGACCCAGTACTTC,CASSLSGQETQYF
TRBJ2-2,TRBD1,many,TRBV27,TGTGCCAGCAGTTCGGGACAGCGGAACACCGGGGAGCTGTTTTTT,CASSSGQRNTGELFF
TRBJ1-5,.,few,TRBV12-3/TRBV12-4,TGTGCCAGCAGCCCTGGGAGCAATCAGCCCCAGCATTTT,CASSPGSNQPQHF
TRBJ2-3,TRBD2,many,TRBV20-1,TGCAGTGCTGAGGACGCGGGGGGGCCCACAGATACGCAGTATTTT,CSAEDAGGPTDTQYF
TRBJ2-1,TRBD1,many,TRBV19,TGTGCCAGTAGTACGAGGGACAGTAAAGTTCCCTATGAGCAGTTCTTC,CASSTRDSKVPYEQFF
TRBJ2-7,.,.,TRBV7-2,TGTGCCAGCAGCTTGACCCCCCGGGGCGGTCTTTACGAGCAGTACTTC,CASSLTPRGGLYEQYF
TRBJ2-7,.,many,TRBV5-1,TGCGCCAGCAGCTTGACATTAAACTACGAGCAGTACTTC,CASSLTLNYEQYF
TRBJ2-1,.,few,TRBV7-2,TGTGCCAGCAGCTTTTTGAGCTCCTACAATGAGCAGTTCTTC,CASSFLSSYNEQFF
TRBJ2-5,.,.,TRBV28,TGTGCCAGCAGGAATTGGGCCCTGGAGACCCAGTACTTC,CASRNWALETQYF
TRBJ2-1,TRBD2,many,TRBV2,TGTGCCAGCAGGATGGGACTAGCGGGAGGTGAGCAGTTCTTC,CASRMGLAGGEQFF
TRBJ2-3,.,.,TRBV7-9,TGTGCCAGCAGCTGGTTACGAGGCACAGATACGCAGTATTTT,CASSWLRGTDTQYF
TRBJ1-4,.,.,TRBV11-2,TGTGCCAGCCACTCCCCGGGGCGAGATGAAAAACTGTTTTTT,CASHSPGRDEKLFF
TRBJ1-6,TRBD1,few,TRBV5-6,TGTGCCAGCAGCTTCGGACAGGAAGATTCACCCCTCCACTTT,CASSFGQEDSPLHF
TRBJ1-2,.,few,TRBV6-5,TGTGCCAGCAGAACGGGGGGAGTCGGCTATGGCTACACCTTC,CASRTGGVGYGYTF
TRBJ1-2,.,many,TRBV19,TGTGCCAGTAGCCCTCATGGGGAGCCTAACTATGGCTACACCTTC,CASSPHGEPNYGYTF
TRBJ2-3,.,few,TRBV9,TGTGCCAGCTCCGGTTTAGATACGCAGTATTTT,CASSGLDTQYF
TRBJ1-2,TRBD1,.,TRBV6-1,TGTGCCAGCAGGACCGCCGGGACAGACTATGGCTACACCTTC,CASRTAGTDYGYTF
TRBJ1-2,TRBD1,.,TRBV9,TGTGCCAGCAGCCCCCACCGGGACAGCTATGGCTACACCTTC,CASSPHRDSYGYTF
TRBJ2-1,.,.,TRBV20-1,TGCAGTGCTAGCCGGCGGGATGAGCAGTTCTTC,CSASRRDEQFF
TRBJ2-2,TRBD1,.,TRBV2,TGTGCCAGCAGGGCGGACAGGGCGAACACCGGGGAGCTGTTTTTT,CASRADRANTGELFF
TRBJ2-3,.,many,TRBV27,TGTGCCAGCAGTTTGGGCCTCGCTAGCACAGATACGCAGTATTTT,CASSLGLASTDTQYF
TRBJ2-1,.,many,TRBV6-6,TGTGCCAGCAGAGGGACAATTGCCGACAATGAGCAGTTCTTC,CASRGTIADNEQFF
TRBJ2-6,.,.,TRBV4-1,TGCGCCAGCAGCCAGGATTTCCCGTCTGGGGCCAACGTCCTGACTTTC,CASSQDFPSGANVLTF
TRBJ2-1,TRBD2,.,TRBV19,TGTGCCAGTAGTACCGGGACTAGCGGGAGTAGTGAGCAGTTCTTC,CASSTGTSGSSEQFF
TRBJ2-1,TRBD2,.,TRBV19,TGTGCCAGTAGTATAGGACTAGCTGTTTACAATGAGCAGTTCTTC,CASSIGLAVYNEQFF
TRBJ2-1,.,many,TRBV2,TGTGCCAGCAGTAGGGACGGGGGTGAGCAGTTCTTC,CASSRDGGEQFF
TRBJ1-1,TRBD1,many,TRBV27,TGTGCCAGCAGTTTAAGGTGGGGACAGCTGAACACTGAAGCTTTCTTT,CASSLRWGQLNTEAFF
TRBJ2-1,.,.,TRBV7-2,TGTGCCAGCAGCTTAGCCGGCGGGCGGTACTACAATGAGCAGTTCTTC,CASSLAGGRYYNEQFF
TRBJ2-1,.,few,TRBV27,TGTGCCAGCAGTTCAGGGTTTGGGGGAAATGAGCAGTTCTTC,CASSSGFGGNEQFF
TRBJ1-1,.,many,TRBV18,TGTGCCAGCTCACCCTTGAACACTGAAGCTTTCTTT,CASSPLNTEAFF
TRBJ2-1,.,few,TRBV28,TGTGCCAGCAGTTCTCCCGGCCGCTCCTACAATGAGCAGTTCTTC,CASSSPGRSYNEQFF
TRBJ2-1,TRBD2,.,TRBV19,TGTGCCAGTAGTATTGGCGGGAGTGGGGGAAGGAATGAGCAGTTCTTC,CASSIGGSGGRNEQFF
TRBJ2-7,.,.,TRBV11-2,TGTGCCAGCAGACTGGGATCCGCCCTCAGGGAGCAGTACTTC,CASRLGSALREQYF
TRBJ2-7,.,.,TRBV12-3/TRBV12-4,TGTGCCAGCAGTTTCCCCAACGACCCCTACGAGCAGTACTTC,CASSFPNDPYEQYF
TRBJ2-3,TRBD1,.,TRBV9,TGTGCCAGCAGCGTAGGGGGGACAGCTGATACGCAGTATTTT,CASSVGGTADTQYF